The clone carrying this T cell receptor delta chain was recorded a few times. This DNA's translation differs at residue 7 from TCRdb's protein, which comes from a much larger clone; a read error is likely, and the protein shown is translated from the DNA. The sample carries other DNA sequences with the same CDR3. The source of the sample is a study of γδ T cells in repeated Plasmodium falciparum infection. Germline CDR1 is TSWWSYY and CDR2 is QGS. Trimming took 4 bases from V and 5 from J; bases not matched to a gene: 26. The CDR3 spans 23 residues. TCRdb made new clone calls on the multiplex PCR reads using CATT. Of over 55,000 delta-chain clones listed, over 1.5% were seen once; the top ten hold over 14%. Bulk repertoires came from Vgamma9/Vdelta2+ or Vdelta2-negative gammadelta T cells flow-sorted from PBMC.

V is TRDV1 and J is TRDJ2, with 12 bases that match TRDD3. Sample: gamma-delta T cells from blood. The origin of this receptor is a pool of human donors (malaria-infected and uninfected, not separated). CDR3 amino acids: CALGAFNPTLGDTPPLLTAQLFF. CDR3 DNA: TGTGCTCTTGGGGCCTTCAATCCTACACTGGGGGATACCCCTCCCCTCCTAACAGCACAACTCTTCTTT.